A selection of T cell receptor beta chains follows, all from one sample in a study of OX40 agonist ivuxolimab in advanced cancers. TCRdb keeps only in-frame clones here, not all; method: immunoSEQ multiplex PCR. The sample contains roughly 87,000 clones, approximately 91% of which appear only once. Material: CD4+ or CD8+ T cells sorted from blood, obtained in a trial of the OX40 agonist ivuxolimab. The source is an adult with an advanced solid tumor such as melanoma, head and neck, liver or kidney cancer. The CDR3 runs from the conserved cysteine through the conserved F or W. The order of the fields is D gene, clone size, V gene, J gene, CDR3 protein, CDR3 DNA. The D gene is left open where the match is weak. Size is omitted from some rows. Given values are once, few, many or a class for expanded clones.

>-|once|TRBV7-2|TRBJ1-6
CASSLAYNSPLHF
TGTGCCAGCAGCTTAGCATATAATTCACCCCTCCACTTT
>-|-|TRBV18|TRBJ1-4
CASSLYREPNEKLFF
TGTGCCAGCTCGCTATACAGGGAACCTAATGAAAAACTGTTTTTT
>-|-|TRBV27|TRBJ2-7
CASSRLTADSYEQYF
TGTGCCAGCAGTCGACTTACGGCCGATTCTTACGAGCAGTACTTC
>-|-|TRBV2|TRBJ1-1
CASSLGPNTEAFF
TGTGCCAGCAGTCTGGGCCCGAACACTGAAGCTTTCTTT
>TRBD2|-|TRBV11-2|TRBJ2-7
CASSSSGLAEGF
TGTGCCAGCAGCTCTTCGGGACTAGCGGAGGGTTTC
>-|few|TRBV2|TRBJ2-1
CASKTTGSYNEQFF
TGTGCCAGCAAGACGACAGGCTCCTACAATGAGCAGTTCTTC
>TRBD2|-|TRBV18|TRBJ2-7
CASSPFSLTSGIYEQYF
TGTGCCAGCTCACCATTTTCTCTGACTAGCGGGATCTACGAGCAGTACTTC
>TRBD1|-|TRBV5-6|TRBJ2-3
CASRTTGDSTDTQYF
TGTGCCAGCAGGACGACAGGGGATAGCACAGATACGCAGTATTTT
>-|-|TRBV11-2|TRBJ2-7
CASSLDRAGSGEQYF
TGTGCCAGCAGCTTAGACAGGGCTGGGAGTGGCGAGCAGTACTTC
>TRBD1|-|TRBV14|TRBJ2-3
CASSQIAGGRADTQYF
TGTGCCAGCAGCCAGATCGCAGGGGGCCGCGCAGATACGCAGTATTTT
>TRBD2|-|TRBV7-6|TRBJ2-3
CASSLMAGGTDTQYF
TGTGCCAGCAGCTTAATGGCGGGAGGCACAGATACGCAGTATTTT